Shown below are 27 T cell receptor beta chains from a single sample sequenced in a study of CD8 T cells in ankylosing spondylitis. TCRdb reanalysed the 5' RACE reads using MiXCR and keeps one entry per CDR3 protein. Here the sample spans about 320,000 distinct CDR3 sequences, under 14% being singletons. Sequenced input: blood, either unsorted or a sorted T cell fraction (not recorded which). All receptors derive from a female donor with ankylosing spondylitis or in good health (not recorded which).

This clonotype was counted ten times or more. The chain recombines TRBV10-1 with TRBJ1-1; D remains ambiguous. CDR3 length equals 14 residues. CDR1 and CDR2 (germline): WNHNN, SYGVQD (reference sequence). V was clipped by 2 bases and J by 4 bases, with 11 bases between them. The CDR3: CASSEAGKPTEAFF. In DNA form, the CDR3 reads TGCGCCAGCAGTGAGGCGGGGAAGCCCACTGAAGCTTTCTTT.

This clonotype was observed a few times. The chain recombines TRBV5-1 with TRBJ2-5; D perhaps matches TRBD2 (5 bases). The CDR3 has 16 residues. The V gene's germline CDR1 is SGHRS and CDR2 YFSETQ. The ends were cut back, 5 bases at V and 4 bases at J, with 21 bases in the middle. The CDR3 here is CASRRRVEYLGETQYF. DNA of the CDR3: TGCGCCAGCAGGCGGCGGGTGGAATACCTTGGAGAGACCCAGTACTTC.

There are many counts of this clonotype. This chain connects TRBV10-3 to TRBJ1-1, with 7 bases lining up with TRBD1. Germline V gene data show CDR1 as ENHRY and CDR2 as SYGVKD. The J segment lost 1 base and the V segment lost 5 bases, leaving 4 bases of the junction unmatched. This CDR3 is 14 amino acids long. DNA for the CDR3: TGTGCCATCAGTACAGGGGCCGAGAACACTGAAGCTTTCTTT. It yields the protein CAISTGAENTEAFF.

This clonotype was detected many times. The chain carries TRBV7-9 and TRBJ1-5; unclear D gene. Germline CDR1 and CDR2: SEHNR and FQNEAQ (reference sequence). The CDR3 length is 16 residues. Trimming left V 1 base short and J 0 bases short, with 10 bases between. The CDR3 spells CASSLGTAYSNQPQHF. In DNA form, the CDR3 reads TGTGCCAGCAGCTTAGGTACAGCCTATAGCAATCAGCCCCAGCATTTT.

This clonotype occurred many times. The chain recombines TRBV20-1 with TRBJ1-1; tentative D call: TRBD1 (6 bases). Looked up from germline, CDR1 is DFQATT and CDR2 is SNEGSKA (reference sequence). The CDR3 consists of 15 residues. Deletions cut 0 bases from V and 0 bases from J, with 11 bases between. The CDR3 here is CSARDSRGMNTEAFF. The CDR3, as DNA: TGCAGTGCTAGAGATTCCAGGGGAATGAACACTGAAGCTTTCTTT.

There are many counts of this clonotype. This sequence joins TRBV20-1 and TRBJ1-6; no reliable D call. V was shortened by 6 bases and J by 7 bases, with 10 bases between the two germline ends. The CDR3 contains 12 residues. The germline CDR1 and CDR2 sequences are DFQATT and SNEGSKA (reference sequence). CDR3 sequence reads: CSAPGANSPLHF. The CDR3 DNA follows: TGCAGTGCGCCGGGAGCCAATTCACCCCTCCACTTT.

Concerning this clonotype: Relative to the germline gene, one junction end is altered; a read error may explain this. The chain links TRBV19 to TRBJ2-7; D not certain. Germline V gives CDR1 LNHDA, CDR2 SQIVND (reference sequence). The CDR3 covers 14 residues. The chain's CDR3 is CASSASGETSEQSF. The CDR3 nucleotides read TGTGCCAGTAGTGCCTCAGGAGAAACTTCCGAGCAGTCCTTC.

This clonotype was counted at least ten times. The chain couples TRBV20-1 to TRBJ2-7, with TRBD1 matching 7 bases. This CDR3 is 14 amino acids long. V was clipped by 0 bases and J by 5 bases; unmatched bases: 7. Looked up from germline, CDR1 is DFQATT and CDR2 is SNEGSKA (reference sequence). CDR3 coding DNA: TGCAGTGCTAGAGATCGCCGACAGGGCCACGAGCAGTACTTC. Translating gives CSARDRRQGHEQYF.

This clonotype has ten or more counts. The chain uses TRBV12-3 or TRBV12-4 and TRBJ2-3; 7 bases are shared with TRBD2. The J segment lost 0 bases and the V segment lost 6 bases, leaving 12 bases of the junction unmatched. The CDR3 is 17 amino acids. CDR3 nucleotide sequence: TGTGCCAGCAGACCCGGAGTAATAGCGGGTAGCACAGATACGCAGTATTTT. Translated, it gives CASRPGVIAGSTDTQYF.

This clonotype was seen at least ten times. The chain employs TRBV20-1 and TRBJ2-1; a possible D gene is TRBD2 (5 bases). V shed 3 bases and J shed 9 bases, with 12 bases lying between them. This CDR3 is 12 amino acids long. Germline V gene data show CDR1 as DFQATT and CDR2 as SNEGSKA (reference sequence). The CDR3 region has the DNA TGCAGTGCTAGCCCGGAGGTGGGTGAGCAGTTCTTC. Its translation is CSASPEVGEQFF.

About this clonotype itself: Mismatch with germline at one junction end may stem from a read error. This chain joins TRBV18 and TRBJ2-3; D unresolved. The length of the CDR3 is 14 residues. The germline gives CDR1 KGHSH, CDR2 LQKENI. The CDR3 region is CASPPSLSTDTQYF. The CDR3 region has the DNA TGTGCCAGCCCACCTTCTCTATCCACAGATACGCAGTATTTT.

This clonotype has a count of ten or more. This chain joins TRBV29-1 and TRBJ1-1, with 8 bases lining up with TRBD1. The V segment lost 5 bases and the J segment 1 base; nucleotides outside the gene matches: 6. CDR3 length equals 14 residues. CDR1 is SQVTM and CDR2 is ANQGSEA in the germline V gene. The CDR3 DNA is TGCAGCGTTTCTAAAGGGACAGGGAACACTGAAGCTTTCTTT. This codes for CSVSKGTGNTEAFF.

This clonotype has a count of ten or more. The chain is built from TRBV10-3 and TRBJ1-1; TRBD1 is a possible D gene (5 bases). V shed 4 bases and J shed 0 bases, with 9 bases lying between them. CDR3 length: 14 residues. CDR1 is ENHRY, CDR2 SYGVKD, per germline. CDR3 in amino acids: CAISVGTVNTEAFF. For the CDR3, the DNA is TGTGCCATCAGTGTAGGGACTGTGAACACTGAAGCTTTCTTT.

This clonotype was picked up many times. The CDR3 DNA follows: TGTGCCAGCAGCTTAAGTGGGCCCACCGGGGAGCTGTTTTTT. Translation: CASSLSGPTGELFF. The chain combines TRBV7-6 with TRBJ2-2; D uncertain. Germline loops: CDR1 SGHVS, CDR2 FNYEAQ. The CDR3 consists of 14 residues. With 2 bases removed from V and 4 bases from J, the gap between germline ends came to 8 bases. Combining the CDR3 with reference TRBV7-6 and TRBJ2-2 gives the whole variable domain GAGVSQSPRYKVTKRGQDVALRCDPISGHVSLYWYRQALGQGPEFLTYFNYEAQQDKSGLPNDRFSAERPEGSISTLTIQRTEQRDSAMYRCASSLSGPTGELFFGEGSRLTVL.

The sample holds many counts of this clonotype. This sequence joins TRBV20-1 and TRBJ1-1, with D possibly being TRBD1 (6 bases). The CDR3 sequence is 14 residues long. From germline, CDR1 is DFQATT and CDR2 SNEGSKA (reference sequence). The germline V and J ends were trimmed by 5 bases and 4 bases, with 17 bases remaining between them. The CDR3: CSAGSRGGFTEAFF. The CDR3 DNA reads as TGCAGTGCTGGGAGCCGGGGGGGCTTCACTGAAGCTTTCTTT.

This clonotype came up many times. CDR3 loop: CASSWGTMEPNYGYTF. As DNA, the CDR3 is TGCGCCAGCAGCTGGGGGACGATGGAGCCTAACTATGGCTACACCTTC. V usage is TRBV4-3 and J usage is TRBJ1-2, with D possibly matching TRBD1 (5 bases). The CDR3 sequence is 16 residues long. V was shortened by 5 bases and J by 0 bases, with 16 bases between the two germline ends. Germline V gene lookup returns CDR1 LGHNA and CDR2 YSLEER.

This clonotype was seen a handful of times. The rearrangement joins TRBV18 to TRBJ2-7; a weak D match, TRBD2 (5 bases). The V gene lost 3 bases and the J gene lost 1 base, with 13 bases spanning the gap. This CDR3 is built from 15 residues. Germline assignment: CDR1 KGHSH and CDR2 LQKENI. The CDR3 sequence is CASSPSTNPSYEQYF. The DNA of the CDR3 is TGTGCCAGCTCACCTTCGACTAACCCGTCCTACGAGCAGTACTTC.

This clonotype appeared a few times. The chain carries TRBV29-1 and TRBJ2-7; 10 bases are a match to TRBD1. V lost 4 bases to trimming and J lost 6 bases; unmatched junction nucleotides: 3. The CDR3 extends over 12 amino acids. CDR1 and CDR2 from the germline V gene are SQVTM and ANQGSEA. The CDR3 is CSVAGDRGEQYF. The CDR3 DNA is TGCAGCGTTGCGGGGGACAGGGGCGAGCAGTACTTC.

J is TRBJ2-1 and V is TRBV19; TRBD1 matches at 10 bases. This CDR3 has 17 amino acids. Trimming cost V 0 bases and J 7 bases; bases outside gene matches: 9. The germline V gene encodes CDR1 LNHDA and CDR2 SQIVND (reference sequence). The CDR3 loop reads CASSIDLWDRGVNEQFF. The CDR3 region has the DNA TGTGCCAGTAGTATAGATCTTTGGGACAGGGGAGTTAATGAGCAGTTCTTC.

This clonotype was counted ten times or more. This chain uses TRBV20-1 with TRBJ1-5; D not certain. Germline-derived CDR1 and CDR2 are DFQATT and SNEGSKA (reference sequence). The CDR3 runs 13 residues. Trimming pared 2 bases from V and 3 bases from J, leaving 8 bases between. The CDR3 region has the DNA TGCAGTGCTAGACGCGGAGTCAATCAGCCCCAGCATTTT. It codes for CSARRGVNQPQHF.

The chain carries TRBV20-1 and TRBJ2-7; 10 bases match TRBD2. The CDR3 length is 14 residues. With 1 base clipped from V and 6 bases from J, the junction kept 6 bases outside the gene matches. Per germline, CDR1 DFQATT and CDR2 SNEGSKA (reference sequence). DNA of the CDR3: TGCAGTGCTAGAGTAGGAGCGGGAGGGCGCGAGCAGTACTTC. It is translated as CSARVGAGGREQYF.

This clonotype was detected ten times or more. The DNA of the CDR3 is TGCAGTGCTAATATAGCGGGGGGACTTTACAATGAGCAGTTCTTC. This sequence encodes CSANIAGGLYNEQFF. V and J are TRBV20-1 and TRBJ2-1; 10 bases fit TRBD2. This CDR3 is built from 15 residues. Trimming took 4 bases from V and 4 from J; bases not matched to a gene: 7. Per the germline V gene, CDR1 is DFQATT and CDR2 is SNEGSKA (reference sequence).

This chain links TRBV19 with TRBJ2-3; TRBD1 agrees at 8 bases. The CDR3 is 14 amino acids. The germline gives CDR1 LNHDA, CDR2 SQIVND (reference sequence). Germline trimming cut 4 bases from V and 7 bases from J; bases unmatched to any gene: 7. DNA for the CDR3: TGTGCCAGTAGTAAATGGGGACAGGAGCATACGCAGTATTTT. It specifies CASSKWGQEHTQYF.

This clonotype was seen at least ten times. The chain is built from TRBV5-1 and TRBJ2-1; tentatively, D is TRBD1 (5 bases). Germline V gene data show CDR1 as SGHRS and CDR2 as YFSETQ. CDR3 length: 14 residues. Trimming removed 2 bases from V and 3 bases from J, with 9 bases in between. The CDR3 spells CASSFPGNYNEQFF. The CDR3 DNA follows: TGCGCCAGCAGCTTCCCAGGGAACTACAATGAGCAGTTCTTC.

This clonotype has at least ten counts. V usage is TRBV5-1 and J usage is TRBJ1-4; the match to TRBD1 covers 7 bases. The CDR3 contains 11 residues. V shed 4 bases and J 11 bases; nucleotides not matched to a gene: 2. CDR1 is SGHRS, CDR2 YFSETQ, per germline. CDR3 DNA sequence: TGCGCCAGCAGCAAGGACAGGAAACTGTTTTTT. This sequence encodes CASSKDRKLFF.

This chain links TRBV7-2 with TRBJ1-4; D remains unclear. With 4 bases removed from V and 4 bases from J, the gap between germline ends came to 10 bases. There are 14 residues in the CDR3. CDR1 is SGHTA and CDR2 is FQGNSA in the germline V gene. This CDR3 is CASSYRANNEKLFF. DNA for the CDR3: TGTGCCAGCAGCTACCGGGCTAATAATGAAAAACTGTTTTTT.

This clonotype showed up just once. This chain uses TRBV20-1 with TRBJ2-3; TRBD1 aligns across 9 bases. The CDR3 length is 15 residues. V shed 5 bases, J shed 7 bases, and the junction held 13 bases outside the gene matches. CDR1 and CDR2 from the germline V gene are DFQATT and SNEGSKA (reference sequence). The CDR3 sequence is CSAFLNRGLGNTQYF. The CDR3 nucleotides are TGCAGTGCTTTTCTCAACAGGGGGCTTGGGAATACGCAGTATTTT.